The 23 T cell receptor delta chains below all came from one sample that was sequenced in a study of gammadelta T cells in human blood. TCRdb re-identified clones in the RT-PCR reads via CATT. This table has approximately 710 delta-chain clones, approximately 30% appearing once. Sequenced material: Vgamma9Vdelta2 gamma-delta T cells from infant blood. Receptors originate from a human donor.

Relative to its sample, this clone is large. The chain uses TRDV2 and TRDJ3, with 11 positions matching TRDD3. Trimming at V came to 2 bases and at J to 0 bases, leaving 2 bases not matched to a gene. The CDR3 extends over 18 amino acids. Germline V lookup: CDR1 GEAIGNYY, CDR2 EKD. DNA of the CDR3: TGTGCCTGTGACAATACTGGGGGATACTCCTGGGACACCCGACAGATGTTTTTC. The encoded protein is CACDNTGGYSWDTRQMFF.

This clone was found once. A read error likely explains this, since a far larger clone differs by one base. The chain has TRDV2 and TRDJ1, with 8 nucleotides matching TRDD3. TCRdb records no J gene; here it was assigned by comparing the DNA to germline. This CDR3 spans 13 amino acids. Germline V lookup: CDR1 GEAIGNYY, CDR2 EKD. The trim removed 3 bases at V and 2 bases at J, leaving 1 base unmatched. The chain's CDR3 is CACDGIRTDKLIF. The CDR3 DNA is TGTGCCTGTGACGGGATACGGACCGATAAACTCATCTTT.

By share of the sample, this clone is medium-sized. The chain combines TRDV2 with TRDJ3; weak D call: TRDD3 (6 bases). The CDR3 is 18 residues long. Germline assignment: CDR1 GEAIGNYY and CDR2 EKD. Trimming cost V 0 bases and J 0 bases, with 11 bases left between them. CDR3 in amino acids: CACDTWGSSSWDTRQMFF. CDR3 sequence (DNA): TGTGCCTGTGACACCTGGGGGTCGAGCTCCTGGGACACCCGACAGATGTTTTTC.

As concerns this clone: Given a far larger clone just one base away, this is likely a sequencing read error. V is TRDV2 and J is TRDJ2; 10 nucleotides line up with TRDD3. TCRdb is silent on the J gene; assignment here came from matching the DNA to germline. Germline CDR1 GEAIGNYY, CDR2 EKD. The CDR3 loop spans 16 amino acids. Here the CDR3 DNA reads TGTGCCTGTGACAAATTGGGGGATACTTTGACATCACAACTCTTCTTT. This translates into CACDKLGDTLTSQLFF.

Details on this clone: A read error is the likely source, as a far larger clone sits one nucleotide away. The J gene corresponds to TRDJ1; a V gene call is absent; TRDD3, as called in the table, went unchecked against the DNA. CDR3 length: 17 residues. CDR3 in amino acids: CACVWGKTGQYTDKLIF. The CDR3 DNA follows: TGTGCCTGTGTATGGGGGAAGACTGGCCAATACACCGATAAACTCATCTTT.

This clone is termed large. Other nucleotide sequences from this sample produce the same CDR3. V and J are TRDV2 and TRDJ2, with 10 bases that match TRDD3. Per the germline V gene, CDR1 is GEAIGNYY and CDR2 is EKD. V shed 1 base and J 5 bases; nucleotides not matched to a gene: 3. The CDR3 loop spans 15 amino acids. The CDR3 loop reads CACDTLGDVTAQLFF. In DNA form, the CDR3 reads TGTGCCTGTGACACACTGGGGGATGTTACAGCACAACTCTTCTTT.

This clone has just a few counts. It is likely a read error: a sequence one base away is far more abundant. Different DNA sequences within this sample yield the same CDR3. The chain joins TRDV2 to TRDJ3, with 11 nucleotides matching TRDD3. The CDR3 has 18 residues. The germline V gene has CDR1 GEAIGNYY and CDR2 EKD. This chain's CDR3 is CACDTLGDSSWDTRQMFF. The DNA for the CDR3 is TGTGCCTGTGACACACTGGGGGATAGCTCCTGGGACACCCGGCAGATGTTTTTC.

This clone was detected once. Since a far larger clone is one base different, this is likely a read error. The chain links TRDV2 to TRDJ3; D is unclear. TCRdb lists no J gene, so it was determined here by aligning the DNA to germline. CDR1 is GEAIGNYY and CDR2 is EKD in the germline V gene. CDR3 size: 18 residues. V was clipped by 5 bases and J by 0 bases, with 16 bases between them. The CDR3 DNA is TGTGCCTGTGTCCCGGCGGGGCGAAGCTCCTGGGACACCCGACAGATGTTTTTC. Translation: CACVPAGRSSWDTRQMFF.

In regard to this clone: This probably arose from a read error, given a far larger clone one base away. The rearrangement uses TRDV2 and TRDJ3; 8 bases are a match to TRDD3. The J gene is not listed in TCRdb, so it was assigned here from a DNA match to germline. This CDR3 comprises 19 residues. In germline, CDR1 is GEAIGNYY, CDR2 EKD. The CDR3 region has the DNA TGTGCCTGTTACACCGCTGGGGGACCGAGCTCCTGGGACACCCGACAGATGTTTTTC. Its translation: CACYTAGGPSSWDTRQMFF.

This clone is large (0.1 to 1%) in the sample. The same CDR3 arises from other DNA sequences in this sample as well. This chain connects TRDV2 to TRDJ3; 13 nucleotides agree with TRDD3. The CDR3 sequence is 20 residues long. V was pared by 3 bases and J by 0 bases, with 7 bases of the junction left unmatched. Germline V CDR1 and CDR2: GEAIGNYY, EKD. The CDR3: CACDAVLGDTSSWDTRQMFF. The CDR3 DNA is TGTGCCTGTGACGCCGTACTGGGGGATACGAGCTCCTGGGACACCCGACAGATGTTTTTC.

As regards this clone: This sequence is one base from a far larger clone and is likely a read error. V gene TRDV2 combines with J gene TRDJ1; D unresolved. Germline matching of the DNA provided the J gene here, since TCRdb leaves it blank. Germline CDR1 GEAIGNYY, CDR2 EKD. This CDR3 spans 16 amino acids. CDR3: CACDPLYDEDTNKLIF. CDR3 coding DNA: TGTGCCTGTGACCCCCTCTATGATGAGGACACCAATAAACTCATCTTT.

Concerning this clone itself: This likely traces to a read error, being one base from a far larger clone. This rearrangement joins TRDV2 to TRDJ2; 10 bases fit TRDD3. TCRdb gives no J gene; it was assigned here by matching the DNA to germline. The CDR3 extends over 15 amino acids. Germline V gives CDR1 GEAIGNYY, CDR2 EKD. The CDR3 loop is CALRTGGCTSSQLFF. The CDR3 DNA sequence: TGTGCATTGCGTACTGGGGGATGCACAAGCTCACAACTCTTCTTT.

To note about this clone: A far more abundant clone sits one base away, making this likely a read error. The gene calls are TRDV2 and TRDJ1; a weak D match, TRDD3 (6 bases). Assignment of the J gene here rests on matching the DNA to germline, because TCRdb gives none. V dropped 1 base and J dropped 1 base, with 15 bases sitting between them. The germline V gene has CDR1 GEAIGNYY and CDR2 EKD. There are 16 residues in the CDR3. CDR3 in DNA: TGTGCCTGTGACACGGGGGAGATCAGAAGCACCGATAAACTCATCTTT. Amino acid sequence: CACDTGEIRSTDKLIF.

This clone came up a few times. This may stem from a read error, because a much larger clone lies one nucleotide away. The same CDR3 is also encoded by other DNA sequences in this sample. The chain carries TRDV2 and TRDJ3; 11 nucleotides line up with TRDD3. This CDR3 has 20 residues. Losses at the gene ends were 2 bases for V and 0 bases for J; bases not matched to a gene: 8. The germline gives CDR1 GEAIGNYY, CDR2 EKD. The chain's CDR3 is CACDNTGGYASSWDTRQMFF. In nucleotides, the CDR3 is TGTGCCTGTGACAATACTGGGGGATATGCGAGCTCCTGGGACACCCGACAGATGTTTTTC.

This clone is deemed large. This chain joins TRDV2 and TRDJ2; 9 nucleotides agree with TRDD3. Per the germline V gene, CDR1 is GEAIGNYY and CDR2 is EKD. This CDR3 region has 16 residues. Unmatched junction bases numbered 6, after V lost 4 bases and J lost 1 base. In nucleotides, the CDR3 is TGTGCCTGTGATGAATGGGGGATAGGTTTGACAGCACAACTCTTCTTT. Translation: CACDEWGIGLTAQLFF.

Worth noting for this clone: A junction boundary mismatches the germline segment, possibly from a read error. The chain recombines TRDV2 with TRDJ3; TRDD3 matches at 13 bases. TCRdb records no J gene; here it was assigned by comparing the DNA to germline. The V gene's germline CDR1 is GEAIGNYY and CDR2 EKD. CDR3 size: 21 residues. Here the CDR3 DNA reads TGTGCCTGTGACACCGTACTGGGGGATACGCGAGGCTCCCGGGACACCCGACAGATGTTTTTC. It is translated as CACDTVLGDTRGSRDTRQMFF.

A note on this clone: A single base is all that separates this from a far larger clone, so a read error is likely. The chain combines TRDV2 with TRDJ2, with 13 bases fitting TRDD3. TCRdb carries no J gene annotation; the J gene was assigned here by matching the DNA with germline. V lost 1 base, J lost 4 bases, and 11 bases stayed unmatched. CDR3 size: 19 residues. Germline V lookup: CDR1 GEAIGNYY, CDR2 EKD. The CDR3 loop reads CACDTYWGIRTDETAQLFF. The CDR3 DNA reads as TGTGCCTGTGACACTTACTGGGGGATACGCACCGATGAGACAGCACAACTCTTCTTT.

The genes are TRDV1 and TRDJ1, with 10 nucleotides matching TRDD3. The J gene, missing from TCRdb, was assigned here through DNA to germline matching. CDR1 and CDR2 from the germline V gene are TSWWSYY and QGS. V trimming: 1 base; J trimming: 2 bases; junction bases outside the gene matches: 25. The CDR3 has 23 residues. CDR3 amino acids: CALGEQFLLRGIRVSVRTDKLIF. The CDR3 DNA sequence: TGTGCTCTTGGGGAACAGTTCCTATTGCGGGGGATACGTGTCTCAGTAAGGACCGATAAACTCATCTTT.

A word on this clone: A far bigger clonotype differs at one base, so this is likely a read error. The gene calls are TRDV2 and TRDJ3; the match to TRDD3 covers 7 bases. The J gene comes from matching the DNA to germline here; TCRdb lacks it. Germline V CDR1 and CDR2: GEAIGNYY, EKD. V lost 0 bases to trimming and J lost 1 base; unmatched junction nucleotides: 8. The CDR3 has 19 residues. The DNA of the CDR3 is TGTGCCTGTGACACCTGGGGGGATGAGAGATCCTGGGACACCCGACAGATGTTTTTC. Translation gives CACDTWGDERSWDTRQMFF.

On this clone: This likely stems from a read error, as it lies one base from a far larger clone. No V gene was called here, but the J gene is TRDJ3; TRDD3 was called by the table and not checked on the DNA. This CDR3 has 18 residues. CDR3 protein: CACDTLGDTRWDSRQMFF. The CDR3 nucleotides read TGTGCCTGTGACACCTTAGGGGATACAAGGTGGGACTCCCGACAGATGTTTTTC.

A note on this clone: Since a far larger clone is one base different, this is likely a read error. Here the V gene is TRDV2, but the J gene went uncalled; the table's D call of TRDD3 was not tested on the DNA. CDR1 GEAIGNYY and CDR2 EKD come from the germline V gene. The CDR3 runs to 18 residues. The CDR3 loop reads CACDYWGSSSWDTRQRFF. The CDR3 DNA reads as TGTGCCTGTGATTACTGGGGGTCCAGCTCCTGGGACACCCGACAGAGGTTTTTC.

This clone was found a few times. This likely traces to a read error, being one base from a far larger clone. The same CDR3 is also encoded by other DNA sequences in this sample. The chain has TRDV2 and TRDJ2, with 10 bases that match TRDD3. This CDR3 has 15 amino acids. The germline CDR1 and CDR2 sequences are GEAIGNYY and EKD. CDR3 sequence (DNA): TGTGCATGTGACACACTGGGGGATGTTACAGCACAACTCTTCTTT. Translation gives CACDTLGDVTAQLFF.

On this clone itself: This likely stems from a read error, as it lies one base from a far larger clone. This chain uses TRDV2 with TRDJ3, with 7 bases identical to TRDD3. CDR1 is GEAIGNYY and CDR2 is EKD in the germline V gene. The CDR3 is 16 amino acids. The CDR3 DNA is TGTGCCTGTGACACCTGGGATACCTGTGACACCCGACAGATGTTTTTC. Residues: CACDTWDTCDTRQMFF.